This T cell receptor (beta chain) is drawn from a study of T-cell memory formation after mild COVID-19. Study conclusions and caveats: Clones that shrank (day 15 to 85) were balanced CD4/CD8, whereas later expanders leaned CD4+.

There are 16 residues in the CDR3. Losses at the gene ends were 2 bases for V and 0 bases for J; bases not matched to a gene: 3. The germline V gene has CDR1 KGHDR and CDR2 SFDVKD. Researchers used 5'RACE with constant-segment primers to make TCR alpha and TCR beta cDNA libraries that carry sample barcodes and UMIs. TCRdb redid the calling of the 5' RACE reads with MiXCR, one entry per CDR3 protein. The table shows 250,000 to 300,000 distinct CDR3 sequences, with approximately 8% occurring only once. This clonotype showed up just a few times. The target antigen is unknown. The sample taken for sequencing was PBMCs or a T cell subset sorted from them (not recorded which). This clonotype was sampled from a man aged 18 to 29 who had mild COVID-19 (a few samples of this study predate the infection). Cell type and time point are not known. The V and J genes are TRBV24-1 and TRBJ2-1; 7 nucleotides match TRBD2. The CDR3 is CATSDSPGGSYNEQFF. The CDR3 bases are TGTGCCACCAGTGATTCGCCGGGGGGCTCCTACAATGAGCAGTTCTTC.